This is a list of T cell receptor beta chains from one sample in a study of T cell responses to AZD1222 COVID-19 vaccine. The protocol was immunoSEQ multiplex PCR, while the TCRdb copy is restricted to in-frame clones and leaves out a portion. The profile covers about 34,000 clones, with around 78% appearing a single time and about 4% taken by the ten largest. The sample was peripheral blood, taken 28 days after the second AZD1222 dose. The receptors come from an adult who received the AZD1222 COVID-19 vaccine. CDR3s include the opening cysteine and the closing phenylalanine or tryptophan. A D gene is named only where the DNA matches it firmly. Size tells how often a clone was seen (once, few, many) or the class of an expanded clone, and some rows leave it out.

v_call	j_call	d_call	clone_size	cdr3_nt	cdr3_aa
TRBV29-1	TRBJ2-3	TRBD2	few	TGCAGCCACAACGCCGGGACGGGAGGGCGTACAGATACGCAGTATTTT	CSHNAGTGGRTDTQYF
TRBV18	TRBJ2-3	.	.	TGTGCCAGCTCACCACCGGGTCCCGAGAGCACAGATACGCAGTATTTT	CASSPPGPESTDTQYF
TRBV2	TRBJ1-1	.	.	TGTGCCAGCAGTGAAGCAGGGTTTGGCACTGAAGCTTTCTTT	CASSEAGFGTEAFF
TRBV29-1	TRBJ2-1	.	once	TGCAGCGCCAGGGACACAGCCCATGAGCAGTTCTTC	CSARDTAHEQFF
TRBV11-3	TRBJ1-1	TRBD1	.	TGTGCCAGCAACGGGCGGACAGGGGGGGACAACACTGAAGCTTTCTTT	CASNGRTGGDNTEAFF
TRBV18	TRBJ2-1	TRBD2	.	TGTGCCAGCTCACCATCTTCAGGGGAGATAGCGGGAGGGCCTCGGCAGTTCTTC	CASSPSSGEIAGGPRQFF
TRBV29-1	TRBJ1-5	TRBD1	.	TGCAGCGTTGCCGGGACAGGGGGCCTAGTTAGCAATCAGCCCCAGCATTTT	CSVAGTGGLVSNQPQHF
TRBV7-9	TRBJ2-3	TRBD2	few	TGTGCCAGCAGCTTAGGACTAGCTATTGATACGCAGTATTTT	CASSLGLAIDTQYF
TRBV7-4	TRBJ2-5	.	.	TGTGCCGGCCAAAGGTCCACTGTTGGTTTAGACAACCGGCAAGAGACCCAGTACTTC	CAGQRSTVGLDNRQETQYF
TRBV5-1	TRBJ2-5	TRBD2	.	TGCGCCAGCAGCCCTAGCGGGGGAGAGGAGACCCAGTACTTC	CASSPSGGEETQYF
TRBV6-5	TRBJ1-4	.	medium-sized	TGTGCCAGCAGTTACTCGTTCGTAGAGGAAAAACTGTTTTTT	CASSYSFVEEKLFF
TRBV21-1	TRBJ1-3	.	once	TGTGCCAGCAGCAACTCTGCCAGATTCTTCTCTGGAAACACCATATATTTT	CASSNSARFFSGNTIYF
TRBV7-2	TRBJ2-3	.	.	TGTGCCAGCAGCTTAACGATGACAGATACGCAGTATTTT	CASSLTMTDTQYF
TRBV7-8	TRBJ1-2	.	once	TGTGCCAGCAGCCCCAGCCAGTTAGTCTATGGCTACACCTTC	CASSPSQLVYGYTF
TRBV10-3	TRBJ1-4	.	.	TGTGCCATCAGTGAGTCGGGGGCCATAAAACTGTTTTTT	CAISESGAIKLFF
TRBV7-6	TRBJ2-3	TRBD2	.	TGTGCCAGCAAACCCTTAGCGGGGGGACGAGATACGCAGTATTTT	CASKPLAGGRDTQYF
TRBV5-1	TRBJ2-6	TRBD1	.	TGCGCCAGCAGCCAAGCACCGGGACAGAAATCTGGGGCCAACGTCCTGACTTTC	CASSQAPGQKSGANVLTF
TRBV7-6	TRBJ1-6	.	.	TGTGCCAGCAGCTTAGCGGGGTTATTGTATAATTCACCCCTCCACTTT	CASSLAGLLYNSPLHF
TRBV11-2	TRBJ1-3	.	.	TGTGCCAGCGCTCCCTCCGGCTCTGGAAACACCATATATTTT	CASAPSGSGNTIYF
TRBV12-3/TRBV12-4	TRBJ1-1	TRBD1	.	TGTGCCAGCATACGGACAGGGAACACTGAAGCTTTCTTT	CASIRTGNTEAFF
TRBV5-1	TRBJ2-5	TRBD2	.	TGCGCCAGCAGCTTCGGTAGCGGGGGGTTGCAAGAGACCCAGTACTTC	CASSFGSGGLQETQYF
TRBV7-2	TRBJ2-3	TRBD2	once	TGTGCCAGCAGCTTAGAGGCTAGCGGGGGGGCTAGCACAGATACGCAGTATTTT	CASSLEASGGASTDTQYF
TRBV6-5	TRBJ1-3	.	.	TGTGCCAGCAGTTATAACCCTGGAAACACCATATATTTT	CASSYNPGNTIYF
TRBV7-9	TRBJ1-1	.	.	TGTGCCAGCAGCGCGGAGGCGGGCACTGAAGCTTTCTTT	CASSAEAGTEAFF
TRBV6-5	TRBJ1-1	.	few	TGTGCCAGCAGGGTAGTGGGGAACACTGAAGCTTTCTTT	CASRVVGNTEAFF
TRBV9	TRBJ2-1	.	once	TGTGCCAGCAGCCCCCCCGGGGTAACATCCTACAATGAGCAGTTCTTC	CASSPPGVTSYNEQFF
TRBV19	TRBJ2-3	.	.	TGTGCCAGTAGGGCGGGTAGCGCATTAACAGATACGCAGTATTTT	CASRAGSALTDTQYF
TRBV25-1	TRBJ1-4	TRBD1	.	TGTGCCAGCAGTGCATGGACAGGAGACAATGAAAAACTGTTTTTT	CASSAWTGDNEKLFF
TRBV3-1/TRBV3-2	TRBJ1-4	TRBD1	.	TGTGCCAGCAGTCAACGAGGGACAGGAACTAATGAAAAACTGTTTTTT	CASSQRGTGTNEKLFF
TRBV6-5	TRBJ2-7	TRBD1	.	TGTGCCAGCAGGTCCGGGGGACAGGGCTCCTACGAGCAGTACTTC	CASRSGGQGSYEQYF
TRBV6-5	TRBJ2-7	.	.	TGTGCCAGCAGTTACTCGATAGGGGGCTACGAGCAGTACTTC	CASSYSIGGYEQYF
TRBV5-1	TRBJ2-7	.	few	TGCGCCAGCAGCCCAGGGAGCTACTCCTACGAGCAGTACTTC	CASSPGSYSYEQYF